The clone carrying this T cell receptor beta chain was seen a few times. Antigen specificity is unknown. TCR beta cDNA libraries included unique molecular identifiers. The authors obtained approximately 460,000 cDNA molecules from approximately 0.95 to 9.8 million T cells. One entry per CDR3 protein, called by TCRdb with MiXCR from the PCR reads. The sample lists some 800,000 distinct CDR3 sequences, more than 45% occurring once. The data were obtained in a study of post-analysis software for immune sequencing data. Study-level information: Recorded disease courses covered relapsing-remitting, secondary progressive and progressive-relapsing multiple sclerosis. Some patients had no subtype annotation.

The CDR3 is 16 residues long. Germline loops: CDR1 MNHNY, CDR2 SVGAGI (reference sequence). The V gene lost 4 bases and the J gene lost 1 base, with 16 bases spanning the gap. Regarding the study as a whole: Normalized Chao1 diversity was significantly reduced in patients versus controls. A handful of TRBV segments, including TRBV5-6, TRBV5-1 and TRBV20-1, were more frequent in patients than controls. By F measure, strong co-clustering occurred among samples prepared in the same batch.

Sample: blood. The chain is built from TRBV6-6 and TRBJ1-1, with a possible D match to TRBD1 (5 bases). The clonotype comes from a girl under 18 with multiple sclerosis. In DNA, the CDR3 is TGTGCCAGCAGTTCCCCTTGGCAGGGACCGAACACTGAAGCTTTCTTT. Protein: CASSSPWQGPNTEAFF.